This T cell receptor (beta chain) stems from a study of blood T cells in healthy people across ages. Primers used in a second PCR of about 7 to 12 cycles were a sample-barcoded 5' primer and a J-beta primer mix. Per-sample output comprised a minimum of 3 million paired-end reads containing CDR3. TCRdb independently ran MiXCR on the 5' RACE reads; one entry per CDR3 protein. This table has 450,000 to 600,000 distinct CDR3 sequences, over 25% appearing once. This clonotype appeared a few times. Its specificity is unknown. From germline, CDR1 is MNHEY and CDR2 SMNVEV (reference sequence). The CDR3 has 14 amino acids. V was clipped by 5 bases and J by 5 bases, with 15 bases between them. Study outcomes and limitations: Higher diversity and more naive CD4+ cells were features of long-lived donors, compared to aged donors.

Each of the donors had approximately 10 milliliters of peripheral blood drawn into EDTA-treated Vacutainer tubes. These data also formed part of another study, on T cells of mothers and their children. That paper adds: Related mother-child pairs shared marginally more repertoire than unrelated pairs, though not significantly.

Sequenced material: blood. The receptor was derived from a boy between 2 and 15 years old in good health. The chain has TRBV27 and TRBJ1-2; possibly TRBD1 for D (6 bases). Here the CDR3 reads CASSTGRGYYGYTF. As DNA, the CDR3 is TGTGCCAGCAGTACCGGCAGGGGCTATTATGGCTACACCTTC.